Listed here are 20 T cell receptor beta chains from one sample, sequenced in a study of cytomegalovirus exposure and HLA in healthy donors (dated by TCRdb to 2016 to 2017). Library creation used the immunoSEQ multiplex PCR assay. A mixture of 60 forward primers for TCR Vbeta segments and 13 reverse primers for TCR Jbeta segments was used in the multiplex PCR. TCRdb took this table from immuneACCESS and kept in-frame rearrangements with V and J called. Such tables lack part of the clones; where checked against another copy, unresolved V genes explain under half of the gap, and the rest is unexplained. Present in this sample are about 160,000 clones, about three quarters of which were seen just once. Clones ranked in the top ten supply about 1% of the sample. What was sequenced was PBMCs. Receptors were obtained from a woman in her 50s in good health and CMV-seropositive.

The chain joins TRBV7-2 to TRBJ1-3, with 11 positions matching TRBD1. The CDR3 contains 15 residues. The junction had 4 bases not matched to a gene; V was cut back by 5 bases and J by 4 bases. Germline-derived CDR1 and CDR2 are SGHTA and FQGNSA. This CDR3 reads CASSTDRGQGNTIYF. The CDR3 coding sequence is TGTGCCAGCAGCACGGACAGGGGGCAAGGAAACACCATATATTTT.

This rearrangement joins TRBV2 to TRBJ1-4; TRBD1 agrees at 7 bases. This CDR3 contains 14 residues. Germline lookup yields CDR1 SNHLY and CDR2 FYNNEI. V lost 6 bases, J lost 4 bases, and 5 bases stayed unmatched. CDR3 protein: CASSSDRLNEKLFF. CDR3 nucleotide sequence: TGTGCCAGCAGCTCGGACAGGCTTAATGAAAAACTGTTTTTT.

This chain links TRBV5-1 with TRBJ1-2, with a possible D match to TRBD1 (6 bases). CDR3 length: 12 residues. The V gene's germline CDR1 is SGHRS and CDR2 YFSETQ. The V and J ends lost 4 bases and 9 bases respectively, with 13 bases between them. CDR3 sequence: CASSEQGVSYTF. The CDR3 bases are TGCGCCAGCAGCGAACAGGGAGTGAGCTACACCTTC.

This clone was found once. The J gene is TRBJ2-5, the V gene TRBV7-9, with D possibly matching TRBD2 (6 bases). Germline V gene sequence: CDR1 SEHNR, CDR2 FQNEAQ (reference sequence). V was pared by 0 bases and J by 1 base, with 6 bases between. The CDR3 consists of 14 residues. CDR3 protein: CASSLAGGQETQYF. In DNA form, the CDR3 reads TGTGCCAGCAGCTTAGCCGGGGGCCAAGAGACCCAGTACTTC.

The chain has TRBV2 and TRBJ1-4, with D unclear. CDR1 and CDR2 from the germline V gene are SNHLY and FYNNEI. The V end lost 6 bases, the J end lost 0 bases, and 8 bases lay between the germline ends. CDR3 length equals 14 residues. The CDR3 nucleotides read TGTGCCAGCAGATACTTTGCAACTAATGAAAAACTGTTTTTT. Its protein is CASRYFATNEKLFF.

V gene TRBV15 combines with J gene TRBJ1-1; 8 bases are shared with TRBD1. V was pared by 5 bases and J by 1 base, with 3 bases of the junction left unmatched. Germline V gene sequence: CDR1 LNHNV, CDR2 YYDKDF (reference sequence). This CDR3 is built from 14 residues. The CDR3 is CATSPDRGNTEAFF. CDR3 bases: TGTGCCACCAGCCCTGACAGGGGGAACACTGAAGCTTTCTTT.

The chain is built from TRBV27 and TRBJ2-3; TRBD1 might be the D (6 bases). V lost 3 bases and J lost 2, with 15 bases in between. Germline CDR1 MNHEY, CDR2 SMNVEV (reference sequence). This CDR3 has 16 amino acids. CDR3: CASSFLGARVTDTQYF. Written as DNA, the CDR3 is TGTGCCAGCAGTTTTTTGGGGGCTCGGGTCACAGATACGCAGTATTTT.

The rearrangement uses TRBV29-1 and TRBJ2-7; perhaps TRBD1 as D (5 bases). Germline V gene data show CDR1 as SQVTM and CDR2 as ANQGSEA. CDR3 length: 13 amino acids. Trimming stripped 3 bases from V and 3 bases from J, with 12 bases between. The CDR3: CSVDGHPDYEQYF. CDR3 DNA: TGCAGCGTTGATGGACATCCCGACTACGAGCAGTACTTC.

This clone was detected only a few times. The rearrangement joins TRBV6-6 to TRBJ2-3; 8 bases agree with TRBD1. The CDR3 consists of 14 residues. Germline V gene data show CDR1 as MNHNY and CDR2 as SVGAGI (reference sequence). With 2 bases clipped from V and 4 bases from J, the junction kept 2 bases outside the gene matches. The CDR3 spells CASSYGQGPDTQYF. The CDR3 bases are TGTGCCAGCAGTTACGGACAGGGCCCAGATACGCAGTATTTT.

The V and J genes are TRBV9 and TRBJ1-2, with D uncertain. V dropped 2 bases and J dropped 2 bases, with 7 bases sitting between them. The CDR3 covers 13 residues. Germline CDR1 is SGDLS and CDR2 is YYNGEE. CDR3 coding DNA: TGTGCCAGCAGCGTCTCAGTGAACTATGGCTACACCTTC. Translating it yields CASSVSVNYGYTF.

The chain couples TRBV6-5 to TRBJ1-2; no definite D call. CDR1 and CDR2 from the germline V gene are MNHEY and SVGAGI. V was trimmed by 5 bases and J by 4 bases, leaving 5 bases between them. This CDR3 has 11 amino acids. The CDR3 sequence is CASSGGYGYTF. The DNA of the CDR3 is TGTGCCAGCAGTGGAGGCTATGGCTACACCTTC.

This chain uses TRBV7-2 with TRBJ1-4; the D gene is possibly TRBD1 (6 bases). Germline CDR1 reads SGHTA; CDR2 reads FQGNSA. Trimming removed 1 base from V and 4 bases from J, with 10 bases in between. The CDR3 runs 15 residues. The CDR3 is CASSLDRASNEKLFF. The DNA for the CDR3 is TGTGCCAGCAGCTTAGACAGGGCAAGTAATGAAAAACTGTTTTTT.

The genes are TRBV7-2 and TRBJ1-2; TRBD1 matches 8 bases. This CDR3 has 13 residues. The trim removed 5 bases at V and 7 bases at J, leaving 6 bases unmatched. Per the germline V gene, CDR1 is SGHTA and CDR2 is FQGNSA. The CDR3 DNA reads TGTGCCAGCAGCGAGACAGGGGTGTCTGGCTACACCTTC. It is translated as CASSETGVSGYTF.

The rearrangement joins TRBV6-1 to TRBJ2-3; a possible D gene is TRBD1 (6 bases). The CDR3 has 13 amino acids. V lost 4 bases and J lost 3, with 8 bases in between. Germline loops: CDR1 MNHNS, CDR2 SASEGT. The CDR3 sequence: CASSGDRTDTQYF. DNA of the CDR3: TGTGCCAGCAGTGGCGACAGGACAGATACGCAGTATTTT.

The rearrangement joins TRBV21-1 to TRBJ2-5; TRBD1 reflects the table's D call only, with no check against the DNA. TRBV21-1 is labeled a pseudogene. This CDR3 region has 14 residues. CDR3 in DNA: TGTGCCAGCAGAGAACAGGGGGGGGAGGAGACCCAGTACTTC. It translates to CASREQGGEETQYF.

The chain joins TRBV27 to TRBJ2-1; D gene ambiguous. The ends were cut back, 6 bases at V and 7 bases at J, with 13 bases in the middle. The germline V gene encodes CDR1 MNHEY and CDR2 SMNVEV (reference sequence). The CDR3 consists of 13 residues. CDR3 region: CASRNTNLNEQFF. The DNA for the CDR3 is TGTGCCAGCAGAAATACCAACCTAAATGAGCAGTTCTTC.

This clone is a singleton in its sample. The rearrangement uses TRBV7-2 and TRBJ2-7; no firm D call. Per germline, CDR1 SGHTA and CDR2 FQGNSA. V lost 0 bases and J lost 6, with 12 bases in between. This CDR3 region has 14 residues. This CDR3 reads CASSLAGPTGEQYF. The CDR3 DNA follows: TGTGCCAGCAGCTTAGCGGGTCCGACTGGCGAGCAGTACTTC.

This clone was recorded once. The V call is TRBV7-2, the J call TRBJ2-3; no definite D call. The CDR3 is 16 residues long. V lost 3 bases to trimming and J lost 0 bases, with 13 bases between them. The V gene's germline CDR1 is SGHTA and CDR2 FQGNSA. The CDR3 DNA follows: TGTGCCAGCAGCTTGGGCTTTGGTGGTAGCACAGATACGCAGTATTTT. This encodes CASSLGFGGSTDTQYF. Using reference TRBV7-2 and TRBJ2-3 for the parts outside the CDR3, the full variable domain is GAGVSQSPSNKVTEKGKDVELRCDPISGHTALYWYRQSLGQGLEFLIYFQGNSAPDKSGLPSDRFSAERTGGSVSTLTIQRTQQEDSAVYLCASSLGFGGSTDTQYFGPGTRLTVL.

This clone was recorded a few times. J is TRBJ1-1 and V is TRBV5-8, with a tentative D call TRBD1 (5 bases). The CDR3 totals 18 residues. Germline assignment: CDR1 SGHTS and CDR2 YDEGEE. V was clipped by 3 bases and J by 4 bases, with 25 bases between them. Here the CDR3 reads CASSWTSPSWGGATEAFF. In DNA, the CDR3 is TGTGCCAGCAGCTGGACTAGTCCCTCCTGGGGAGGGGCCACTGAAGCTTTCTTT.

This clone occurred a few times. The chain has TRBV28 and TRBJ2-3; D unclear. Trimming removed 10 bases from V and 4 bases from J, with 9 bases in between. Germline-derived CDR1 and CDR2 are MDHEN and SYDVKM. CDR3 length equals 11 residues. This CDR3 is CATDTPDTQYF. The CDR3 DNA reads TGTGCCACAGACACGCCAGATACGCAGTATTTT.